This T cell receptor beta chain was captured in a study of blood T cell repertoires in COVID-19. The protocol was immunoSEQ multiplex PCR, while the TCRdb copy is restricted to in-frame clones and leaves out a portion. The profile shows about 24,000 clones, 89% of them singletons. This CDR3 is built from 11 residues. Germline V gene data show CDR1 as DFQATT and CDR2 as SNEGSKA (reference sequence). The V and J ends lost 6 bases and 4 bases, in that order; junction bases with no gene match: 2. The clonotype was recovered from a human donor in a cohort sampled during active COVID-19. The source material was peripheral blood. The rearrangement uses TRBV20-1 and TRBJ1-2; 7 nucleotides agree with TRBD1. CDR3 nucleotide sequence: TGCAGTGCGGGGACAGTCTATGGCTACACCTTC. This codes for CSAGTVYGYTF.